What follows are 16 T cell receptor beta chains derived from one specimen sequenced in a study of T cell changes during pregnancy in multiple sclerosis. Repertoires were generated with immunoSEQ multiplex PCR, while TCRdb's copy carries only in-frame clones and drops some. The sample includes about 72,000 clones, roughly 90% of them seen just once. Sequencing was performed on peripheral blood, taken in the first trimester of pregnancy. These receptors came from a female donor in good health, enrolled as a control in a pregnancy study.

V gene TRBV7-8 combines with J gene TRBJ2-7; weak D call: TRBD2 (6 bases). CDR3 length: 15 amino acids. CDR1 is SGHVS and CDR2 is FQNEAQ in the germline V gene. Trimming took 3 bases from V and 0 from J, leaving 12 bases between them. Here the CDR3 reads CASSFGGVSSYEQYF. In nucleotides, the CDR3 is TGTGCCAGCAGCTTTGGAGGGGTTAGCTCCTACGAGCAGTACTTC.

The genes are TRBV19 and TRBJ2-2; D uncertain. Germline CDR1 is LNHDA and CDR2 is SQIVND (reference sequence). Trimming removed 10 bases from V and 1 base from J, with 16 bases in between. The CDR3 has 15 residues. CDR3 protein: CATRTPPGNTGELFF. In nucleotides, the CDR3 is TGTGCCACTCGAACACCCCCGGGGAACACCGGGGAGCTGTTTTTT. Drawing the rest from reference TRBV19 and TRBJ2-2, the complete variable domain is DGGITQSPKYLFRKEGQNVTLSCEQNLNHDAMYWYRQDPGQGLRLIYYSQIVNDFQKGDIAEGYSVSREKKESFPLTVTSAQKNPTAFYLCATRTPPGNTGELFFGEGSRLTVL.

This chain connects TRBV5-4 to TRBJ2-1; 10 bases align to TRBD2. Germline V CDR1 and CDR2: SGHNT, YYREEE (reference sequence). The CDR3 sequence is 16 residues long. With V trimmed by 6 bases and J by 4 bases, 10 bases remained unmatched. The DNA for the CDR3 is TGTGCCAGCAACCGGGGGCTAGCGGGAGTGTACAATGAGCAGTTCTTC. Protein: CASNRGLAGVYNEQFF.

This chain links TRBV29-1 with TRBJ2-3, with TRBD2 matching 9 bases. The germline V gene has CDR1 SQVTM and CDR2 ANQGSEA. This CDR3 region has 14 residues. The junction had 6 bases not matched to a gene; V was cut back by 3 bases and J by 5 bases. The CDR3 DNA reads TGCAGCGTTGAGCAGCGGGAGGAGATAGATACGCAGTATTTT. Translation gives CSVEQREEIDTQYF.

The rearrangement links TRBV4-1 to TRBJ1-5, with TRBD1 matching over 8 bases. Trimming at V came to 4 bases and at J to 6 bases, leaving 2 bases not matched to a gene. Germline loops: CDR1 MGHRA, CDR2 YSYEKL. The CDR3 extends over 13 amino acids. The CDR3 DNA reads as TGCGCCAGCAGCCGACAGGGGAGTCAGCCCCAGCATTTT. Translation gives CASSRQGSQPQHF.

The rearrangement uses TRBV5-4 and TRBJ1-2; 11 positions match TRBD1. Trimming removed 4 bases from V and 3 bases from J; junction bases left unmatched: 2. The CDR3 contains 14 residues. Germline V CDR1 and CDR2: SGHNT, YYREEE (reference sequence). In DNA, the CDR3 is TGTGCCAGCAGCCCGGGACAGGGGGACTATGGCTACACCTTC. It is translated as CASSPGQGDYGYTF. The complete variable domain, with remaining parts taken from reference TRBV5-4 and TRBJ1-2, reads ETGVTQSPTHLIKTRGQQVTLRCSSQSGHNTVSWYQQALGQGPQFIFQYYREEENGRGNFPPRFSGLQFPNYSSELNVNALELDDSALYLCASSPGQGDYGYTFGSGTRLTVV.

The rearrangement uses TRBV15 and TRBJ2-7; the match to TRBD2 covers 7 bases. This CDR3 has 15 amino acids. The V gene end was trimmed by 5 bases and the J gene end by 2 bases; junction bases not matched to a gene: 9. CDR1 is LNHNV and CDR2 is YYDKDF in the germline V gene (reference sequence). DNA for the CDR3: TGTGCCACCAGCCTAGGGGCGGGGGAACCCTACGAGCAGTACTTC. Translation gives CATSLGAGEPYEQYF.

The rearrangement joins TRBV5-1 to TRBJ2-7; D remains unclear. The V gene's germline CDR1 is SGHRS and CDR2 YFSETQ. V lost 1 base to trimming and J lost 3 bases, with 17 bases between them. The CDR3 sequence is 16 residues long. CDR3 residues: CASSLIGGDPIYEQYF. DNA of the CDR3: TGCGCCAGCAGCTTGATTGGCGGCGACCCTATCTACGAGCAGTACTTC.

This rearrangement joins TRBV27 to TRBJ2-1; 7 nucleotides match TRBD1. V shed 0 bases, J shed 7 bases, and the junction held 6 bases outside the gene matches. Germline CDR1 reads MNHEY; CDR2 reads SMNVEV (reference sequence). The CDR3 is 15 residues long. CDR3 sequence (DNA): TGTGCCAGCAGTTTATCGGGGACAGACCTTAATGAGCAGTTCTTC. This gives the protein CASSLSGTDLNEQFF.

The V gene is TRBV28, the J gene TRBJ2-3, with D possibly matching TRBD2 (5 bases). The CDR3 totals 16 residues. Trimming shortened V by 5 bases and J by 4 bases, and 19 bases separated the two germline ends. Germline V lookup: CDR1 MDHEN, CDR2 SYDVKM. CDR3 residues: CASSPRGPWEPDTQYF. Here the CDR3 DNA reads TGTGCCAGCAGTCCCCGGGGTCCTTGGGAGCCAGATACGCAGTATTTT.

The chain links TRBV9 to TRBJ2-1, with no clear D. Per the germline V gene, CDR1 is SGDLS and CDR2 is YYNGEE. Trimming removed 0 bases from V and 7 bases from J, with 8 bases in between. The CDR3 extends over 13 amino acids. In DNA, the CDR3 is TGTGCCAGCAGCGTAGACCCCACTAATGAGCAGTTCTTC. Protein sequence: CASSVDPTNEQFF.

The chain links TRBV28 to TRBJ1-5, with 7 bases matching TRBD1. This CDR3 is 12 amino acids long. Trimming cost V 2 bases and J 15 bases; bases outside gene matches: 7. Germline values: CDR1 MDHEN, CDR2 SYDVKM. The chain's CDR3 is CASSLGRDSGHF. CDR3 DNA: TGTGCCAGCAGTTTAGGCCGGGACAGCGGGCATTTT.

The J gene is TRBJ1-1, the V gene TRBV11-2; TRBD1 matches 12 bases. This CDR3 comprises 17 residues. With 4 bases clipped from V and 3 bases from J, the junction kept 9 bases outside the gene matches. Per germline, CDR1 SGHAT and CDR2 FQNNGV. The CDR3 loop is CASSSGQGARVDTEAFF. The CDR3 DNA sequence: TGTGCCAGCAGCTCGGGACAGGGGGCGCGGGTAGACACTGAAGCTTTCTTT.

V usage is TRBV7-9 and J usage is TRBJ2-6, with 9 bases matching TRBD1. Germline CDR1 reads SEHNR; CDR2 reads FQNEAQ (reference sequence). The J segment lost 4 bases and the V segment lost 4 bases, leaving 8 bases of the junction unmatched. The CDR3 is made up of 17 amino acids. The CDR3 region has the DNA TGTGCCAGCAGCTCCCCGGGGACAGGGTCGGGGGCCAACGTCCTGACTTTC. Translation: CASSSPGTGSGANVLTF. Supplemented by reference TRBV7-9 and TRBJ2-6, the full variable domain reads DTGVSQNPRHKITKRGQNVTFRCDPISEHNRLYWYRQTLGQGPEFLTYFQNEAQLEKSRLLSDRFSAERPKGSFSTLEIQRTEQGDSAMYLCASSSPGTGSGANVLTFGAGSRLTVL.

The chain employs TRBV5-1 and TRBJ2-1, with a possible D match to TRBD1 (5 bases). CDR1 and CDR2 (germline): SGHRS, YFSETQ. CDR3 length equals 11 residues. With 4 bases removed from V and 8 bases from J, the gap between germline ends came to 7 bases. CDR3 region: CASSQGYEQFF. CDR3 sequence (DNA): TGCGCCAGCAGCCAGGGCTATGAGCAGTTCTTC.

The CDR3 loop reads CASSQVPGVNEKLFF. The CDR3 bases are TGCGCCAGCAGCCAAGTTCCGGGGGTGAATGAAAAACTGTTTTTT. The chain combines TRBV4-1 with TRBJ1-4; D is perhaps TRBD1 (5 bases). The CDR3 spans 15 residues. V lost 1 base and J lost 5, with 11 bases in between. The V gene's germline CDR1 is MGHRA and CDR2 YSYEKL.